The subject of this entry is one TCR beta chain. The antigen is unknown. Preparation of the TCRbeta library was carried out with unique molecular identifiers. MiXCR, applied by TCRdb to the PCR reads, yields one record per CDR3 protein. The sample lists 450,000 to 600,000 distinct CDR3 sequences; approximately 12% were seen once. The CDR3 contains 13 residues. V dropped 6 bases and J dropped 3 bases, with 11 bases sitting between them. Germline V gene lookup returns CDR1 LNHNV and CDR2 YYDKDF (reference sequence). This record belongs to a study of T-cell reconstitution after alpha-beta-depleted transplantation in children. Study observations and caveats: Some patients owed their high day-60 TCRbeta diversity to surviving recipient T cells and thymic progenitors. The main origin of T-cell counts and diversity one year after transplant was newly produced T cells. Where alpha-beta T cells came from about two months after transplant was reportedly several hundred expanded graft clones.

The genes are TRBV15 and TRBJ1-1, with D hard to call. The sequence came from a male patient between 10 and 17 years old who had a stem cell transplant for acute myeloid leukemia, so the T cells may come from the graft donor. Here the sequenced sample was PBMCs, mostly from graft donor cells, taken 360 days after TCRalphabeta/CD19-depleted stem cell transplant. The CDR3 bases are TGTGCCACCAGATCCGGGCCATACACTGAAGCTTTCTTT. Its translation is CATRSGPYTEAFF.